This entry describes one TCR beta chain. This clone was seen a few times. No cognate antigen has been identified for it. Base qualities are missing; no much larger clone stands one base away. The CDR3 holds 15 amino acids from the cysteine to the phenylalanine. Only CDR3 DNA is held: 45 bases, read in frame from base 1. The germline ends are 7 bases apart after V is trimmed by 2 bases and J by 0 bases. Sequences KGHSH (CDR1) and LQKENI (CDR2) are obtained from the germline V gene. Each donor gave one peripheral blood draw, averaging around 120 mL, which was collected into heparinised tubes. A BD FACSAria II was used to sort naive, central memory, regulatory and stem cell-like memory CD4+ T cells with a panel that included CD45RO, CCR7, CD25, CD127, CD95 and CD27. Purity was above 98% for every sorted population. PBMCs were isolated right away by Lymphoprep density gradient centrifugation and were stained directly, without culture. So that batch effects would be minimized, each experiment stained and sorted samples in pairs, pairing one healthy donor with one patient.

The source of the sample is a study of beta chain features in type 1 diabetes listed by TCRdb under 2018. In the study overall: No differences in mean age, gender distribution, total cell number or subset yield were found between patients and healthy donors. A total of roughly 99 million sorted cells were examined across all samples, and the number of cells per subset was strongly correlated with RNA yield. The study compared TCRB repertoires of sorted circulating CD4+ T cell subsets between recently diagnosed type 1 diabetes patients and matched healthy donors. Naive and central memory subsets were obtained from all 30 or so donors, but regulatory and stem cell-like memory subsets were isolated from only 8 patients and roughly 8 healthy donors. The study at large found these results: HLA sub-analyses involved small numbers of individuals, so any influence of HLA type on TCRB rearrangement remained unresolved. Because cDNA rather than genomic DNA was sequenced, highly expressing activated cells could have been over-represented, although no difference in activation and CD3 levels was found between groups. Naive, central memory and regulatory TCRB repertoires appeared to be more similar among patients than among healthy donors. A moderate but significant shortening of TCRB CDR3 length was observed in type 1 diabetes patients in all four CD4+ subsets. PCR may preferentially amplify shorter templates, but because patient and control samples were amplified and corrected together, any resulting skew would affect both groups equally. Fewer insertions and more nucleotide deletions at VDJ recombination sites were observed in patients with type 1 diabetes, implying thymic rearrangement abnormalities.

The High Capacity cDNA Reverse Transcription Kit was used to reverse transcribe all of the isolated RNA, meaning that expressed TCRB transcripts were what got sequenced. Naive, central memory and regulatory T cell samples underwent deep immunoSEQ sequencing, averaging around 4 million total reads per sample. Sorted cells were lysed in RLT buffer, and RNA was extracted using DNase-treated RNeasy Micro or Mini kits according to cell number. Each cell subset was processed on its own to prevent cross-contamination, while patient and healthy donor samples were processed together. The immunoSEQ multiplex PCR was used to amplify TCRB sequences from cDNA, yielding 87-bp fragments that span the CDR3 region. The amplicons were sequenced using the Illumina HiSeq platform. Concerning the study's data processing: PCR bias was computationally corrected using synthetic template baselines, reads within Hamming distance 2 were collapsed, and singletons that could not be merged were discarded. Reads were aligned to IMGT to assign V, D and J genes, CDR3 length, and insertions or deletions at six rearrangement sites. Within each subset, clonotype counts were normalized to the number of sorted cells before true diversity and Gini coefficients were calculated with the tcR R package. Repertoire sharing was quantified using the overlap coefficient calculated on TCRB nucleotide sequences. Out-of-frame TCRB sequences from naive cells were analyzed as a proxy for the pre-selection repertoire. TCRdb's version of the immuneACCESS table is confined to in-frame rearrangements and falls short of the full clone set. An unresolved V gene accounts for under half of the shortfall where checked; the remainder is of unknown origin. The DNA was the basis for D and trimming; V, J and clone size are from that table. The sample table lists about 660,000 clones, about 14% of them with a count of one. The top ten clonotypes cover 0.035% to 0.045% of the sample.

The chain employs TRBV18 and TRBJ2-2; too little of a D gene remains to name it. What was sequenced was naive CD4+ T cells from blood. The cell subset or site label here, explained by the study, means: true naive CD4+ T cells. The receptor was derived from a man between 18 and 29 years old with type 1 diabetes. The sequenced DNA: TGTGCCAGCTCACCAGGGCCAGCGAACACCGGGGAGCTGTTTTTT. It specifies CASSPGPANTGELFF.